The clone carrying this T cell receptor beta chain was seen only once. The data belong to a study of T cell changes during pregnancy in multiple sclerosis. TCRdb keeps only in-frame clones here, not all; method: immunoSEQ multiplex PCR. The sample has about 9,500 clones; over 80% are singletons. Germline V gives CDR1 SNHLY, CDR2 FYNNEI. V lost 11 bases and J lost 6; bases outside the gene matches: 33. The CDR3 totals 21 residues. V and J are TRBV2 and TRBJ2-4; TRBD1 aligns across 8 bases. Material: CD8+ T cells from peripheral blood mononuclear cells, obtained in the third trimester of pregnancy. The TCR comes from a female donor in good health, enrolled as a control in a pregnancy study. The CDR3 loop reads CAGRRTQTGGEMETQPNIQYF. In DNA, the CDR3 is TGTGCCGGACGCCGGACCCAAACAGGGGGTGAAATGGAAACCCAGCCAAACATTCAGTACTTC.